One and the same sample provided the 14 T cell receptor beta chains below, sequenced in a study of T cells expressing NK-cell markers. TCRdb re-called the 5' RACE reads; one entry per CDR3 protein, DNA not given. The sample is made up of roughly 180,000 distinct CDR3 sequences, and the top ten hold around 21% of it. The sample consisted of blood T cells: a sorted CD56 or NKG2C T cell subset, CD4+ or CD8+ T cells, or bulk PBMC T cells (not recorded which). The receptor set was obtained from a man aged 18-69 years in good health.

This chain connects TRBV10-1 to TRBJ2-2; there is no DNA to check the TCRdb D call of TRBD1. The CDR3 is made up of 15 amino acids. Germline CDR1 and CDR2: WNHNN and SYGVQD (reference sequence). The CDR3 sequence is CASTSKGQYTGELFF.

The chain recombines TRBV5-1 with TRBJ1-2; the TCRdb call, TRBD1, lacks DNA for checking. The CDR3 loop spans 16 amino acids. From germline, CDR1 is SGHRS and CDR2 YFSETQ. This CDR3 reads CASRYNPDRMNYGYTF.

The chain recombines TRBV19 with TRBJ2-2; TCRdb indicates TRBD1, and absent DNA this call remains unverified. The CDR3 spans 16 residues. The germline gives CDR1 LNHDA, CDR2 SQIVND (reference sequence). CDR3 sequence: CASSMTGQGGTGELFF. The variable domain in full, completed from reference TRBV19 and TRBJ2-2, reads DGGITQSPKYLFRKEGQNVTLSCEQNLNHDAMYWYRQDPGQGLRLIYYSQIVNDFQKGDIAEGYSVSREKKESFPLTVTSAQKNPTAFYLCASSMTGQGGTGELFFGEGSRLTVL.

This chain connects TRBV6-1 to TRBJ2-7; TCRdb's D call of TRBD2 is untestable without DNA. The CDR3 is 14 amino acids. Per germline, CDR1 MNHNS and CDR2 SASEGT. CDR3 residues: CASRPPRDSVEQYF.

This chain connects TRBV6-2 or TRBV6-3 to TRBJ2-2; TCRdb's D call, TRBD1, is unchecked because there is no DNA. CDR1 and CDR2 from the germline V gene are MNHEY and SVGEGT. This CDR3 is built from 15 residues. This CDR3 is CASSYLSGVSGELFF.

The V call is TRBV12-3 or TRBV12-4, the J call TRBJ2-1; without DNA, the TCRdb call of TRBD2 cannot be checked. The CDR3 has 16 amino acids. CDR3 sequence reads: CASTLEGRIVPNEQFF.

The rearrangement uses TRBV6-5 and TRBJ1-2; the D call from TCRdb, TRBD1, cannot be confirmed without DNA. Germline V lookup: CDR1 MNHEY, CDR2 SVGAGI. This CDR3 has 16 amino acids. The CDR3 loop is CASSYDQWGSGYGYTF.

The chain carries TRBV7-8 and TRBJ1-1. Germline CDR1 SGHVS, CDR2 FQNEAQ. This CDR3 region has 14 residues. The CDR3 reads CASSLGDEGTEAFF.

The gene calls are TRBV3-1 and TRBJ2-1; TCRdb lists TRBD2, though no DNA is available to test this call. The CDR3 spans 18 residues. In germline, CDR1 is LGHDT, CDR2 YNNKEL (reference sequence). The CDR3 is CASSQDGRLAGAYNEQFF.

The chain couples TRBV14 to TRBJ1-2; TCRdb names TRBD1, which stays unverified in the absence of DNA. This CDR3 region has 14 residues. Germline CDR1 SGHDN, CDR2 FVKESK. CDR3 loop: CASSQDGTGVGYTF.

V usage is TRBV6-1 and J usage is TRBJ1-2; TCRdb reports TRBD1, a call that lacks DNA to check it against. Germline CDR1 is MNHNS and CDR2 is SASEGT. This CDR3 has 15 residues. CDR3 loop: CASSEYRVSLYGYTF.

The chain recombines TRBV3-1 with TRBJ2-2; TCRdb calls TRBD1, which cannot be checked without DNA. This CDR3 has 17 amino acids. From germline, CDR1 is LGHDT and CDR2 YNNKEL (reference sequence). The CDR3 spells CASSQDGGQGLTGELFF.

The chain has TRBV12-5 and TRBJ2-7; TCRdb's D gene call, TRBD2, goes unchecked for lack of DNA. The V gene's germline CDR1 is LGHNT and CDR2 FRNRAP. The length of the CDR3 is 16 residues. CDR3 protein: CASGLGGTSGSYEQYF.

This rearrangement joins TRBV7-9 to TRBJ2-2; the TCRdb D gene call, TRBD1, has no DNA to confirm it. The CDR3 spans 16 residues. Germline V gene lookup returns CDR1 SEHNR and CDR2 FQNEAQ (reference sequence). The CDR3 region is CASSSPDRGQVGELFF.